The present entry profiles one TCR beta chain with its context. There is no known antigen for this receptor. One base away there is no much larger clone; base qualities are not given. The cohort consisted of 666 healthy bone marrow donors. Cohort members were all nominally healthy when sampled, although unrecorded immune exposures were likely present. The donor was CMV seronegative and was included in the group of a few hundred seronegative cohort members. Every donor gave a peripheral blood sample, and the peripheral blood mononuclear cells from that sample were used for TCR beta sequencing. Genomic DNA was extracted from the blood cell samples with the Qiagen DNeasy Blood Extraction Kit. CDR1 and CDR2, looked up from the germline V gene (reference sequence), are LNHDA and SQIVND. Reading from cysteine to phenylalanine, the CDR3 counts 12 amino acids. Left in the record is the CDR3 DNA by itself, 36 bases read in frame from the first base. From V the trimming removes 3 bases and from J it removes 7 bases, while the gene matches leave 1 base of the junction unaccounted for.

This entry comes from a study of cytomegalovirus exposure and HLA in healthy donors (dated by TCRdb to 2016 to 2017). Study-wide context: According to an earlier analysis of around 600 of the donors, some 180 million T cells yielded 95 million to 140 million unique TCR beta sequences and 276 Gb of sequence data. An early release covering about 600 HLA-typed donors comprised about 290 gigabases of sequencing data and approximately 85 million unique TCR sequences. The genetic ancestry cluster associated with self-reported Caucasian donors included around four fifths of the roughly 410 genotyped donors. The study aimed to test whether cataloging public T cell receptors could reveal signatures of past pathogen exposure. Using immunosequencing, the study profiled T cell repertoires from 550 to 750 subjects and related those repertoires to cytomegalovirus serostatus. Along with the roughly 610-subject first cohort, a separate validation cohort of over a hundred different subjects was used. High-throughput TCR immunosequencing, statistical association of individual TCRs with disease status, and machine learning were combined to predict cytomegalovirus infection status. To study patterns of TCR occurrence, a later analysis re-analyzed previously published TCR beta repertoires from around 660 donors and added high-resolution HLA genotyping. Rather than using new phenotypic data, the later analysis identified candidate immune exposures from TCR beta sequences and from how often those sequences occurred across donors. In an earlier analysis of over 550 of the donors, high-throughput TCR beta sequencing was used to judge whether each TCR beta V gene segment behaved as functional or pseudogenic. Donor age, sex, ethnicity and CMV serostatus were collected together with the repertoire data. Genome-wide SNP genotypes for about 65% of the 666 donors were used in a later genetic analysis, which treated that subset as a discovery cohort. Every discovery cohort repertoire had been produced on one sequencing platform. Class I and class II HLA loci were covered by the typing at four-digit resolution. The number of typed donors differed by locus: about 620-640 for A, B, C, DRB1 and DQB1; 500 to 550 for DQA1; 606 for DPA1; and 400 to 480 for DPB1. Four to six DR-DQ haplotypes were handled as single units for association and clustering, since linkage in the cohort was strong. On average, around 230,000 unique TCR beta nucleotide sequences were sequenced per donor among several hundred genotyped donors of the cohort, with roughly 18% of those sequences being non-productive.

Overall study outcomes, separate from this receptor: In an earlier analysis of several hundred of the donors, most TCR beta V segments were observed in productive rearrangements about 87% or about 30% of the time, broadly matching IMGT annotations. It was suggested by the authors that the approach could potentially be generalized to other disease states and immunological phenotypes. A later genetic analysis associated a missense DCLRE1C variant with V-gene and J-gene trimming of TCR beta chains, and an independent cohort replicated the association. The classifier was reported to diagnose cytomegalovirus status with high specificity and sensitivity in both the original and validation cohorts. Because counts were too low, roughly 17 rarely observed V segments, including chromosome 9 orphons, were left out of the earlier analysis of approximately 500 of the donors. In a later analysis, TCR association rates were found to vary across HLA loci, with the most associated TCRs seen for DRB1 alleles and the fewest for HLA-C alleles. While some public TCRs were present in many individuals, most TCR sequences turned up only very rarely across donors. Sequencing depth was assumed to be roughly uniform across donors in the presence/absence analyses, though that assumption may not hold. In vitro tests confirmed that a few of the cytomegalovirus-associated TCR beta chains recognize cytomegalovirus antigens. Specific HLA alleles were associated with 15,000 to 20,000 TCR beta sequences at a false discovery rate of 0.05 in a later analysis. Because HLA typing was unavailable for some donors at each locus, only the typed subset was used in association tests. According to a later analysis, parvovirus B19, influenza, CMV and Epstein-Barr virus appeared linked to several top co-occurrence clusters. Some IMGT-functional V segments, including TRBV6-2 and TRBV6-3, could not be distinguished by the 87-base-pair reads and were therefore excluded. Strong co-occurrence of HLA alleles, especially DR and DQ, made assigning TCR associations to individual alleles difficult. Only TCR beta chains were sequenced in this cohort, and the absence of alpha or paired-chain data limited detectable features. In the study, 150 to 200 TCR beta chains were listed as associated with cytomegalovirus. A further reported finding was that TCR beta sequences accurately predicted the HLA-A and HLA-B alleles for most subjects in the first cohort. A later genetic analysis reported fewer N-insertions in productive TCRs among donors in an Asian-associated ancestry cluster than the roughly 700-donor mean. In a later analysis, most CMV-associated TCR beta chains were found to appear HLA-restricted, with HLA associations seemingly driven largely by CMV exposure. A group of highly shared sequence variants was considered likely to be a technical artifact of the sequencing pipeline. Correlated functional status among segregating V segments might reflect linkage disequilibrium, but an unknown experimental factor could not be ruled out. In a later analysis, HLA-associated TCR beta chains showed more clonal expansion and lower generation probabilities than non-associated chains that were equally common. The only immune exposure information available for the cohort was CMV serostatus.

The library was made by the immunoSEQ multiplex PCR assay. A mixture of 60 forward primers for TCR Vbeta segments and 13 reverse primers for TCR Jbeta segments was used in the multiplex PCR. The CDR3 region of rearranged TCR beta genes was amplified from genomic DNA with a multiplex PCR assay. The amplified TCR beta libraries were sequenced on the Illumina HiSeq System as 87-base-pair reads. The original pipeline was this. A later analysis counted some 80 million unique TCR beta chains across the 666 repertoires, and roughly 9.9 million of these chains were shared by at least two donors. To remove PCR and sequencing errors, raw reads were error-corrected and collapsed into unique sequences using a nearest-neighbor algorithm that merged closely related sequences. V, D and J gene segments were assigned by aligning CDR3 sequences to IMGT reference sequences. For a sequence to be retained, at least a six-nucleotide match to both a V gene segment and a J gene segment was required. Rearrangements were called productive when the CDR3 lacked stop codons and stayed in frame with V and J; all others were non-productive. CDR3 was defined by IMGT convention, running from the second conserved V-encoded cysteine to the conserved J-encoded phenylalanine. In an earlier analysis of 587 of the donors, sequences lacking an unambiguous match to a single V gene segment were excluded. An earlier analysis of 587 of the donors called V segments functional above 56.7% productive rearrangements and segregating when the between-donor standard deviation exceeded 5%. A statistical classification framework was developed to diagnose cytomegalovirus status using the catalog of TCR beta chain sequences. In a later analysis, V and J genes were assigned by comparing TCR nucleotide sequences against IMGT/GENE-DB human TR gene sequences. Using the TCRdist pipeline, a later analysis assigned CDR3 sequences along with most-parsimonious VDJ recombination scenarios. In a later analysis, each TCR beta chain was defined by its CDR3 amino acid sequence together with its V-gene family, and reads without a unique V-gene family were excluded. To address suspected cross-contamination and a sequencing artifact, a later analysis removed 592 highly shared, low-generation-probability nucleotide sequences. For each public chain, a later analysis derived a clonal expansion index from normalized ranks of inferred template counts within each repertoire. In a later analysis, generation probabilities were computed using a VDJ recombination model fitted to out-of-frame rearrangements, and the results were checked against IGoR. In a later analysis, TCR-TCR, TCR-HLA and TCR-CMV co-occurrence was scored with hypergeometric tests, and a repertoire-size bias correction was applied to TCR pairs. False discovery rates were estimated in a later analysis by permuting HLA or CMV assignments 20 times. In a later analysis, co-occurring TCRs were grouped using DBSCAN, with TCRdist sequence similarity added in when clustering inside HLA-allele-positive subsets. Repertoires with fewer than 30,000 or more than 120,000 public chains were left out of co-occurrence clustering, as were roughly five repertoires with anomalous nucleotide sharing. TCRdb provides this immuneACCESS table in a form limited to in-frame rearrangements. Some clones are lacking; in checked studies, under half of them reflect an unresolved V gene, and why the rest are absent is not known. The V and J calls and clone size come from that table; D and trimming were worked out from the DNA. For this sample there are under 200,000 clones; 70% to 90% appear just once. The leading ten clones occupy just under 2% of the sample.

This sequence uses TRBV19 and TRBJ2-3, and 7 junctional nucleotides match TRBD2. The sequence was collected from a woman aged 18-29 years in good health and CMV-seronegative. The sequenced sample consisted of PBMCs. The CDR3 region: CASSMGGNTQYF. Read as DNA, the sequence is TGTGCCAGTAGTATGGGGGGGAATACGCAGTATTTT.